One sample yielded the 10 T cell receptor beta chains listed below, sequenced in a study of cytomegalovirus exposure and HLA in healthy donors. Profiled with immunoSEQ multiplex PCR; TCRdb holds only in-frame clones, not every one. The sample holds some 150,000 clones, 80% to 90% seen once. Sequencing used PBMCs. The source of these receptors is a woman aged 25-40 years in good health and CMV-seronegative.

Note on this clone: Other DNA sequences in the sample encode the same CDR3. V gene TRBV20-1 combines with J gene TRBJ2-7, with D hard to call. The germline V gene encodes CDR1 DFQATT and CDR2 SNEGSKA (reference sequence). V lost 0 bases and J 6 bases, leaving 6 bases between the germline ends. The CDR3 spans 11 residues. In DNA form, the CDR3 reads TGCAGTGCTAGAGATACCGGCGAGCAGTACTTC. Amino acids: CSARDTGEQYF.

The CDR3, as DNA: TGTGCCAGCAGCCAAGCAGCGGGGTTGGATACGCAGTATTTT. Translated: CASSQAAGLDTQYF. The chain has TRBV14 and TRBJ2-3; the match to TRBD2 covers 7 bases. The CDR3 runs 14 residues. CDR1 and CDR2 (germline): SGHDN, FVKESK. The V gene end was trimmed by 1 base and the J gene end by 6 bases; junction bases not matched to a gene: 4.

This chain uses TRBV11-2 with TRBJ2-7; D remains unclear. This CDR3 contains 12 residues. Germline V lookup: CDR1 SGHAT, CDR2 FQNNGV. With 5 bases removed from V and 0 bases from J, the gap between germline ends came to 5 bases. The CDR3 spells CASSPYSYEQYF. CDR3 bases: TGTGCCAGCAGCCCTTACTCCTACGAGCAGTACTTC.

The chain combines TRBV20-1 with TRBJ2-5; no definite D call. Germline V gives CDR1 DFQATT, CDR2 SNEGSKA (reference sequence). V was shortened by 3 bases and J by 3 bases, with 5 bases between the two germline ends. The CDR3 totals 11 residues. CDR3 residues: CSARPEETQYF. The CDR3, as DNA: TGCAGTGCTAGGCCAGAAGAGACCCAGTACTTC.

The CDR3 DNA sequence: TGTGCCAGCAGTTTACGCGGGGGGACCTACGAGCAGTACTTC. It translates to CASSLRGGTYEQYF. The chain joins TRBV27 to TRBJ2-7; TRBD2 aligns across 8 bases. Germline V gene lookup returns CDR1 MNHEY and CDR2 SMNVEV (reference sequence). The CDR3 has 14 residues. The junction had 2 bases not matched to a gene; V was cut back by 2 bases and J by 2 bases.

To note about this clone: At one end, the junction sequence differs from germline, possibly due to a read error. Other DNA sequences in this sample translate to the same CDR3. CDR3: CASSYGDSRNSPLHF. In DNA, the CDR3 is TGTGCCAGTAGTTACGGCGACAGTCGGAATTCACCCCTCCACTTT. The chain has TRBV6-5 and TRBJ1-6; possibly TRBD1 for D (5 bases). CDR3 size: 15 residues. Germline values: CDR1 MNHEY, CDR2 SVGAGI.

V usage is TRBV5-1 and J usage is TRBJ1-2, with 7 nucleotides matching TRBD1. V lost 4 bases and J lost 3; bases outside the gene matches: 3. The CDR3 loop spans 13 amino acids. The germline gives CDR1 SGHRS, CDR2 YFSETQ. The CDR3 nucleotides are TGCGCCAGCAGCCTTGACAGGGACTATGGCTACACCTTC. Amino acids: CASSLDRDYGYTF.

The chain links TRBV13 to TRBJ2-3; the match to TRBD2 covers 13 bases. This CDR3 has 15 amino acids. The germline V gene encodes CDR1 PRHDT and CDR2 FYEKMQ (reference sequence). The V and J ends lost 4 bases and 5 bases, in that order; junction bases with no gene match: 3. The CDR3, as DNA: TGTGCCAGCAGCTCGACTAGCGGGGGGCGAGATACGCAGTATTTT. As protein: CASSSTSGGRDTQYF.

The chain couples TRBV5-4 to TRBJ1-1; D perhaps matches TRBD1 (6 bases). The CDR3 is made up of 15 amino acids. In germline, CDR1 is SGHNT, CDR2 YYREEE (reference sequence). Trimming pared 4 bases from V and 3 bases from J, leaving 16 bases between. CDR3 coding DNA: TGTGCCAGCAGCGGGGGGGGCTGGGGGTACACTGAAGCTTTCTTT. This translates into CASSGGGWGYTEAFF.

This chain uses TRBV11-2 with TRBJ1-2; 11 positions match TRBD1. V gave up 5 bases and J gave up 6 bases; unmatched junction bases: 14. The CDR3 covers 17 residues. The germline V gene has CDR1 SGHAT and CDR2 FQNNGV. The CDR3 reads CASSPGTGGFTGHGYTF. CDR3 DNA sequence: TGTGCCAGCAGCCCGGGGACAGGGGGTTTCACGGGTCATGGCTACACCTTC.